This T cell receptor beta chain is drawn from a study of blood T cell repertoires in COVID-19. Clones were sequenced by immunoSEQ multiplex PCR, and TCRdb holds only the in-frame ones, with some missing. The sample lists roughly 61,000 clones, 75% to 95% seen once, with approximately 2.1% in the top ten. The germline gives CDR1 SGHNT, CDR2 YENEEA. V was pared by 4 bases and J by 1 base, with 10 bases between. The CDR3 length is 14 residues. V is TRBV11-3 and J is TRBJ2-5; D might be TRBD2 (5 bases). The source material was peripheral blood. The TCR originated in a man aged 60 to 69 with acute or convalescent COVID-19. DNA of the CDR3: TGTGCCAGCAGCTACGGGGTACCCCAAGAGACCCAGTACTTC. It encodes CASSYGVPQETQYF.